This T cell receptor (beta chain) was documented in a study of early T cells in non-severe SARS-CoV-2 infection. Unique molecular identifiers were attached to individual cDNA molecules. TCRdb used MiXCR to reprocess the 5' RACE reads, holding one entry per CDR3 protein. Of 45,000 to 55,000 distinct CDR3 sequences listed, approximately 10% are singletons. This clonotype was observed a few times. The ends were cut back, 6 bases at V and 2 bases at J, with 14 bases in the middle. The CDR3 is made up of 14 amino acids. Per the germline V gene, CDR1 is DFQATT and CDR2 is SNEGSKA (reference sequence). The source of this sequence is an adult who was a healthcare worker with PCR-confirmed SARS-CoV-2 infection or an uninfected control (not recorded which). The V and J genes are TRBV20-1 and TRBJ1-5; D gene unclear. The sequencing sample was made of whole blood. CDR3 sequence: CSAADYIGNQPQHF. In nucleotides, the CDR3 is TGCAGTGCCGCTGATTATATCGGCAATCAGCCCCAGCATTTT.